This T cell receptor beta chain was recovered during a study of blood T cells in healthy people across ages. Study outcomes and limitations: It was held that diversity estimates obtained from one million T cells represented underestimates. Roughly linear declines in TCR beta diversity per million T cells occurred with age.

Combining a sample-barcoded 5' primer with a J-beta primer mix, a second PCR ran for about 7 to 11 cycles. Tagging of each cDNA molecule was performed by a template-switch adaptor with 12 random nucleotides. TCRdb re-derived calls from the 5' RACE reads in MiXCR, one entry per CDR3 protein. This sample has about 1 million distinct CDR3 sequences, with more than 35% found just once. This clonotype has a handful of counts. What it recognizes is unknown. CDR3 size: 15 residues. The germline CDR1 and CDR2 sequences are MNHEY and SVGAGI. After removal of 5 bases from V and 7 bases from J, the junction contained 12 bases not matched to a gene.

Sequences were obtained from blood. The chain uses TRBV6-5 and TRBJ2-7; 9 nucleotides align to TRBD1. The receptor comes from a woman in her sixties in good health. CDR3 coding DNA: TGTGCCAGCAGTCCCACAGGGGGCAGGATTTTTGAGCAGTACTTC. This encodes CASSPTGGRIFEQYF.